This record looks at one TCR beta chain sequence and its context. The data stem from a study of blood T cell repertoires in COVID-19. The protocol was immunoSEQ multiplex PCR, while the TCRdb copy is restricted to in-frame clones and leaves out a portion. The data contain about 36,000 clones, 75% to 85% of them singletons. Germline V CDR1 and CDR2: SGDLS, YYNGEE. The V and J ends lost 3 bases and 3 bases respectively, with 19 bases between them. The CDR3 covers 17 residues. Sequenced material: peripheral blood. The source of this sequence is a human donor in a cohort sampled during active or convalescent COVID-19. The donor label of this sample is uncertain. The genes are TRBV9 and TRBJ2-4; weak D call: TRBD1 (6 bases). CDR3 loop: CASSAGPRGRGKNIQYF. The DNA for the CDR3 is TGTGCCAGCAGCGCTGGGCCCAGGGGCAGGGGCAAAAACATTCAGTACTTC. Based on the CDR3 plus reference TRBV9 and TRBJ2-4, the full variable domain is DSGVTQTPKHLITATGQRVTLRCSPRSGDLSVYWYQQSLDQGLQFLIQYYNGEERAKGNILERFSAQQFPDLHSELNLSSLELGDSALYFCASSAGPRGRGKNIQYFGAGTRLSVL.